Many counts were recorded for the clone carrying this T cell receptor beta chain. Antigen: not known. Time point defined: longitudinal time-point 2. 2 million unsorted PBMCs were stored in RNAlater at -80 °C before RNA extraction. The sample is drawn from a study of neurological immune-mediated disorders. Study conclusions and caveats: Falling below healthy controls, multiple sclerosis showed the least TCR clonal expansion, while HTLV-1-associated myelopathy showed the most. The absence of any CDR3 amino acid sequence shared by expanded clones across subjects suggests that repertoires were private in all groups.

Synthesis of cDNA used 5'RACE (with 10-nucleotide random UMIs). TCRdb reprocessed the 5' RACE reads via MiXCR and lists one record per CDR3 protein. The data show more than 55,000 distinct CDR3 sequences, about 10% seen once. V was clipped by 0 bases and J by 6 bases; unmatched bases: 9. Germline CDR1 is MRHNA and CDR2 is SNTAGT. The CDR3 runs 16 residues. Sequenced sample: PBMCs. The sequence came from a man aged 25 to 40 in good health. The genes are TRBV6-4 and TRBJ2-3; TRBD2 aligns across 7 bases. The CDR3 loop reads CASSDSEGGSSDTQYF. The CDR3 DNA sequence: TGTGCCAGCAGTGACTCGGAGGGCGGGAGCTCGGATACGCAGTATTTT.